The 25 T cell receptor beta chains below come from one sample, sequenced in a study of regulatory T cells in long-lasting Graves disease (dated by TCRdb to 2020 to 2022). Library method: multiplex PCR. TCRdb names Illumina HiSeq 4000 as the instrument used. TCR beta libraries were built with iRepertoire HTBI primers and Arm-PCR amplification of CDR3 regions. TCRdb's own reprocessing of the public reads used fastp at Q25 and MiXCR and kept productive beta chains. Rows are combined by CDR3 protein, so each entry shows the most common genes and DNA. The sample table shows some 300,000 distinct CDR3 sequences, and under 25% are seen once. Just over 55% of the sample belongs to the ten largest clones. This specimen's time point label, interpreted: persistent/refractory GD, antithyroid drugs over 5 years with positive TRAb. For both TCR sequencing and RNA sequencing, RNA was extracted from PBMCs using TRIzol.

This specimen was peripheral blood mononuclear cells (PBMCs), taken when the disease was refractory, from a patient treated with antithyroid drugs. These receptor sequences come from a female donor with Graves disease.

This clonotype was picked up many times. The CDR3 protein is CASIPPGGRETQYF. The CDR3 bases are TGTGCCAGCATCCCTCCGGGGGGGCGCGAGACCCAGTACTTC. V gene TRBV7-9 combines with J gene TRBJ2-5; 8 bases map to TRBD2. CDR1 is SEHNR and CDR2 is FQNEAQ in the germline V gene (reference sequence). The CDR3 spans 14 residues. The trim removed 7 bases at V and 5 bases at J, leaving 9 bases unmatched. The full variable domain, with the rest looked up from reference TRBV7-9 and TRBJ2-5, is DTGVSQNPRHKITKRGQNVTFRCDPISEHNRLYWYRQTLGQGPEFLTYFQNEAQLEKSRLLSDRFSAERPKGSFSTLEIQRTEQGDSAMYLCASIPPGGRETQYFGPGTRLLVL.

This clonotype was observed many times. The J gene is TRBJ1-1, the V gene TRBV11-2; D remains ambiguous. Germline loops: CDR1 SGHAT, CDR2 FQNNGV. V was cut by 0 bases and J by 7 bases, with 9 bases left in between. The CDR3 has 13 amino acids. CDR3 sequence reads: CASSLDLQSEAFF. As DNA, the CDR3 is TGTGCCAGCAGCTTAGATCTCCAGAGTGAAGCTTTCTTT.

This clonotype was counted at least ten times. The chain links TRBV12-3 or TRBV12-4 to TRBJ1-4; TRBD1 matches 9 bases. Germline trimming cut 4 bases from V and 7 bases from J; bases unmatched to any gene: 4. CDR3 length: 14 amino acids. This CDR3 is CASSSRTGAEKLFF. The CDR3 nucleotides read TGTGCCAGCAGTTCCCGGACAGGGGCTGAAAAACTGTTTTTT.

This clonotype was observed many times. The J gene is TRBJ2-5, the V gene TRBV7-8, with D hard to call. In germline, CDR1 is SGHVS, CDR2 FQNEAQ. The V and J ends lost 4 bases and 4 bases respectively, with 13 bases between them. The CDR3 runs 14 residues. CDR3 coding DNA: TGTGCCAGCAGCTCACCTAGGGCTTTAGAGACCCAGTACTTC. Translation gives CASSSPRALETQYF.

This chain links TRBV11-2 with TRBJ2-5; weak D call: TRBD1 (6 bases). The germline V gene encodes CDR1 SGHAT and CDR2 FQNNGV. The CDR3 spans 15 residues. Trimming took off 1 base at V and 1 base at J, with 10 bases between the two ends. This CDR3 is CASSLADRPQETQYF. For the CDR3, the DNA is TGTGCCAGCAGCTTAGCGGACAGACCCCAAGAGACCCAGTACTTC.

The chain employs TRBV6-1 and TRBJ2-1; 11 positions agree with TRBD2. The CDR3 totals 15 residues. Germline V gene sequence: CDR1 MNHNS, CDR2 SASEGT. J lost 8 bases, V lost 7 bases, and 10 bases had no gene match. The DNA of the CDR3 is TGTGCCAGCACCCTTACTAGCGGGAGCGTCGATGAGCAGTTCTTC. Its protein is CASTLTSGSVDEQFF.

This clonotype was counted many times. J is TRBJ1-2 and V is TRBV27, with D possibly matching TRBD1 (6 bases). Germline values: CDR1 MNHEY, CDR2 SMNVEV (reference sequence). This CDR3 is built from 16 residues. V shed 4 bases and J shed 2 bases, with 17 bases lying between them. As DNA, the CDR3 is TGTGCCAGCAGTTCCCACCGACAGGACTTAAACTATGGCTACACCTTC. This encodes CASSSHRQDLNYGYTF.

Many counts were recorded for this clonotype. The chain carries TRBV20-1 and TRBJ1-6; 8 bases line up with TRBD1. This CDR3 has 15 amino acids. V was clipped by 4 bases and J by 0 bases; unmatched bases: 2. Germline assignment: CDR1 DFQATT and CDR2 SNEGSKA (reference sequence). The CDR3, as DNA: TGCAGTGCTACAGGGGGCAGCTCCTATAATTCACCCCTCCACTTT. Its translation: CSATGGSSYNSPLHF.

About this clonotype itself: Possible read error: a much larger clone is one base away. This sequence joins TRBV15 and TRBJ2-5; no clear D. In germline, CDR1 is LNHNV, CDR2 YYDKDF (reference sequence). The CDR3 loop spans 15 amino acids. The CDR3: CATGRAPAGEETQYF. CDR3 nucleotide sequence: TGTGCCACCGGCAGAGCGCCGGCAGGAGAAGAGACCCAGTACTTC.

The sample holds one count of this clonotype. The chain couples TRBV10-2 to TRBJ2-5, with 9 nucleotides matching TRBD2. There are 16 residues in the CDR3. V was clipped by 3 bases and J by 5 bases; unmatched bases: 10. Germline values: CDR1 WSHSY, CDR2 SAAADI. The CDR3, as DNA: TGCGCCAGCAGTGAACTAGCGGAAAGCGGGGGGGAGACCCAGTACTTC. Amino acid sequence: CASSELAESGGETQYF.

This clonotype was found a few times. V gene TRBV20-1 combines with J gene TRBJ1-2, with 9 positions matching TRBD1. The CDR3 spans 13 residues. CDR1 and CDR2 (germline): DFQATT, SNEGSKA (reference sequence). V trimming: 6 bases; J trimming: 5 bases; junction bases outside the gene matches: 7. The CDR3 spells CSAADRGSYGYTF. CDR3 coding DNA: TGCAGTGCAGCCGACAGGGGGAGTTATGGCTACACCTTC.

The chain joins TRBV19 to TRBJ1-2, with no clear D. V was clipped by 5 bases and J by 4 bases, with 11 bases between them. This CDR3 comprises 13 residues. Germline V gene data show CDR1 as LNHDA and CDR2 as SQIVND (reference sequence). CDR3 in DNA: TGTGCCAGTAGTGCAGGCTGGGTCTATGGCTACACCTTC. Its protein product is CASSAGWVYGYTF.

In this sample, this clonotype turned up many times. The gene calls are TRBV12-3 or TRBV12-4 and TRBJ2-4; TRBD1 agrees at 7 bases. The ends lost 5 bases at V and 11 bases at J; junction bases unmatched: 3. The CDR3 contains 11 residues. The CDR3: CASSHGQVQYF. As DNA, the CDR3 is TGTGCCAGCAGTCACGGACAGGTTCAGTACTTC.

A few counts support this clonotype. This chain joins TRBV24-1 and TRBJ2-3; possibly TRBD2 for D (5 bases). CDR1 KGHDR and CDR2 SFDVKD come from the germline V gene. The V and J ends lost 5 bases and 2 bases respectively, with 16 bases between them. The CDR3 extends over 16 amino acids. CDR3 sequence reads: CATSAGGSAITDTQYF. CDR3 DNA: TGTGCCACCAGTGCCGGCGGTAGCGCGATCACAGATACGCAGTATTTT.

Ten or more counts support this clonotype. The chain joins TRBV2 to TRBJ2-2, with TRBD2 identical over 7 bases. Looked up from germline, CDR1 is SNHLY and CDR2 is FYNNEI. The length of the CDR3 is 15 residues. Germline trimming cut 7 bases from V and 3 bases from J; bases unmatched to any gene: 8. CDR3 nucleotide sequence: TGTGCCAGCAAATTAGGACTAGGGTACACCGGGGAGCTGTTTTTT. Translation gives CASKLGLGYTGELFF.

Notes on this clonotype: An end of the junction does not agree with germline; a read error may underlie this. This chain links TRBV7-7 with TRBJ2-5; tentatively, D is TRBD1 (5 bases). Germline V CDR1 and CDR2: SSHAT, FNYEAQ (reference sequence). The length of the CDR3 is 14 residues. As DNA, the CDR3 is TGTGCTAGCAGCCCCAGGACAAACGTCGAGACCCAGTACTTC. Translated, it gives CASSPRTNVETQYF. The variable domain in full, completed from reference TRBV7-7 and TRBJ2-5, reads GAGVSQSPRYKVTKRGQDVTLRCDPISSHATLYWYQQALGQGPEFLTYFNYEAQPDKSGLPSDRFSAERPEGSISTLTIQRTEQRDSAMYRCASSPRTNVETQYFGPGTRLLVL.

This clonotype was counted only a few times. The CDR3 DNA reads as TGCGCCAGCAGCTTGACGTTCAATGGACGGATGTCCTCTGGGGCCAACGTCCTGACTTTC. Translating it yields CASSLTFNGRMSSGANVLTF. The chain employs TRBV5-1 and TRBJ2-6; D not certain. Between the trimmed V and J ends, which lost 1 base and 0 bases, there was a span of 20 bases. CDR3 length: 20 residues. Germline-derived CDR1 and CDR2 are SGHRS and YFSETQ.

The chain employs TRBV4-3 and TRBJ1-2, with a weak D call TRBD1 (6 bases). The CDR3 length is 15 residues. V gave up 0 bases and J gave up 0 bases, with 8 bases separating them. Germline V gene sequence: CDR1 LGHNA, CDR2 YSLEER. In nucleotides, the CDR3 is TGCGCCAGCAGCCAAGAGGGACACCCTAACTATGGCTACACCTTC. Amino acid sequence: CASSQEGHPNYGYTF.

Turning to this clonotype: A much larger clonotype is one base distant, so this may be a read error. This sequence joins TRBV5-4 and TRBJ2-5, with D perhaps TRBD1 (8 bases). The length of the CDR3 is 17 residues. Germline loops: CDR1 SGHNT, CDR2 YYREEE (reference sequence). The CDR3 bases are TGTGCCAGCAGCTTAGCGGGACAGGTGATGTCCCAAGAGATCCAGTACTTC. Its translation: CASSLAGQVMSQEIQYF.

This clonotype was recorded at least ten times. J is TRBJ2-5 and V is TRBV11-2, with 7 bases matching TRBD2. Trimming took 6 bases from V and 5 from J; bases not matched to a gene: 12. CDR1 is SGHAT, CDR2 FQNNGV, per germline. The CDR3 sequence is 15 residues long. In DNA form, the CDR3 reads TGTGCCAGCAGAGATACCAGCGGGATACACGAGACCCAGTACTTC. Amino acids: CASRDTSGIHETQYF.

The rearrangement joins TRBV6-5 to TRBJ2-4; TRBD1 agrees at 8 bases. The CDR3 has 19 residues. The J segment lost 1 base and the V segment lost 2 bases, leaving 13 bases of the junction unmatched. From germline, CDR1 is MNHEY and CDR2 SVGAGI. The CDR3 DNA reads TGTGCCAGCAGTTACCTAAGACAGGGGCGCGGGTCTGCCAAAAACATTCAGTACTTC. Its translation: CASSYLRQGRGSAKNIQYF.

This clonotype was counted many times. The chain links TRBV3-1 to TRBJ2-5; 9 positions match TRBD2. Germline values: CDR1 LGHDT, CDR2 YNNKEL (reference sequence). With 2 bases clipped from V and 5 bases from J, the junction kept 3 bases outside the gene matches. The CDR3 has 14 amino acids. The CDR3 sequence is CASSQLSGRETQYF. The CDR3 DNA is TGTGCCAGCAGCCAACTCAGCGGGAGGGAGACCCAGTACTTC.

The genes are TRBV27 and TRBJ2-5, with D uncertain. Looked up from germline, CDR1 is MNHEY and CDR2 is SMNVEV (reference sequence). Trimming removed 0 bases at V and 2 bases at J, with 10 bases between. CDR3 length equals 15 residues. The CDR3 region has the DNA TGTGCCAGCAGTTTATCGAGAGGAGTACAAGAGACCCAGTACTTC. The encoded protein is CASSLSRGVQETQYF.

The chain combines TRBV28 with TRBJ1-6, with D possibly matching TRBD1 (5 bases). Germline values: CDR1 MDHEN, CDR2 SYDVKM. Trimming shortened V by 3 bases and J by 5 bases, and 8 bases separated the two germline ends. The CDR3 extends over 14 amino acids. In DNA form, the CDR3 reads TGTGCCAGCAGTTTGCCGACAGATAATTCACCCCTCCACTTT. Translating it yields CASSLPTDNSPLHF.

About this clonotype: An end of the junction does not agree with germline; a read error may underlie this. The chain joins TRBV5-1 to TRBJ2-3; 10 bases map to TRBD2. The CDR3 contains 15 residues. Germline CDR1 SGHRS, CDR2 YFSETQ. This CDR3 is CACRLAGVGADTQYF. Written as DNA, the CDR3 is TGCGCCTGCAGACTAGCGGGTGTCGGGGCAGATACGCAGTATTTT.